This TCR beta chain was recorded in a study of siplizumab effects on memory and regulatory T cells. Regarding the study as a whole: In the presence of siplizumab, alloreactive sequences traceable to unstimulated CD4+ memory cells were significantly reduced. Researchers could map only a minor fraction of alloreactive clones to unstimulated subsets.

Clones were read by immunoSEQ multiplex PCR, and TCRdb kept only the in-frame ones, dropping some. This repertoire shows around 6,500 clones, about 60% found once; its top ten account for about 15%. Concerning this clone: Its antigen is not identified.

The CDR3 has 10 amino acids. Germline values: CDR1 ENHRY, CDR2 SYGVKD. V was clipped by 8 bases and J by 7 bases, with 6 bases between them. Sequenced input: effector memory CD8+ T cells sorted from blood. Stated subset: unstimulated CD8+ effector memory T cells. V usage is TRBV10-3 and J usage is TRBJ2-1; possibly TRBD2 for D (5 bases). The TCR sequence derives from a human donor in good health. CDR3 in amino acids: CAIGGNEQFF. The DNA for the CDR3 is TGTGCCATCGGAGGAAATGAGCAGTTCTTC.